A selection of T cell receptor beta chains follows, all from one sample in a study of beta chain features in type 1 diabetes. This table comes from immunoSEQ multiplex PCR, and its TCRdb copy is limited to in-frame clones, with some not included. The sample gives a few hundred thousand clones, about 10% of which show up once; approximately 0.6% is in the top ten. Sequencing was carried out using central memory CD4+ T cells from blood. Receptors originate from a man aged 30-40 years with type 1 diabetes. CDR3s include the opening cysteine and the closing phenylalanine or tryptophan. Fields, in order: D gene, clone size, J gene, V gene, CDR3 DNA, CDR3 protein. D genes are given only for firm matches. The size of a clone is reported for some rows only, either as once, few or many, or as a class for expanded clones.

NA | many | TRBJ1-5 | TRBV6-6 | TGTGCCAGCCAGCGGAGGGATAGCAATCAGCCCCAGCATTTT | CASQRRDSNQPQHF
NA | NA | TRBJ1-1 | TRBV28 | TGTGCCAGCAGTTTGGGTGGGGGCACTGAAGCTTTCTTT | CASSLGGGTEAFF
NA | NA | TRBJ2-5 | TRBV20-1 | TGCAGTGCTATGGGGGAGACCCAGTACTTC | CSAMGETQYF
NA | few | TRBJ2-3 | TRBV28 | TGTGCCAGCAGTCTAACCAGAGATACGCAGTATTTT | CASSLTRDTQYF
NA | NA | TRBJ1-2 | TRBV7-2 | TGTGCCAGCAGCCCTCACCCTACAGGTTATGGCTACACCTTC | CASSPHPTGYGYTF
NA | few | TRBJ1-2 | TRBV4-1 | TGCGCCAGCAGCCTTTACGGAGATTCTAACTATGGCTACACCTTC | CASSLYGDSNYGYTF
NA | NA | TRBJ2-3 | TRBV6-6 | TGTGCCAGCAGGAAGCCCGGGAGCACAGATACGCAGTATTTT | CASRKPGSTDTQYF
TRBD2 | NA | TRBJ2-3 | TRBV19 | TGTGCCAGTAGTTCGGGACTAGGGGCAGGAGATACGCAGTATTTT | CASSSGLGAGDTQYF
TRBD1 | few | TRBJ2-7 | TRBV7-2 | TGTGCCAGCAGCTTTTCGGGGACAGCCCTCACCTACGAGCAGTACTTC | CASSFSGTALTYEQYF
TRBD1 | NA | TRBJ1-1 | TRBV18 | TGTGCCAGCCTTAGCGATCGACAGGGGACGGAAGCTTTCTTT | CASLSDRQGTEAFF
NA | many | TRBJ2-7 | TRBV23-1 | TGCGCCAGCAGAGACGGGACGACTTTC | CASRDGTTF
NA | few | TRBJ2-2 | TRBV5-8 | TGTGCCAGCAGCTTGTCTTTTGCCGGGGAGCTGTTTTTT | CASSLSFAGELFF
TRBD1 | NA | TRBJ2-1 | TRBV6-5 | TGTGCCAGCAGTCGGGACAGGGGCTACAATGAGCAGTTCTTC | CASSRDRGYNEQFF
NA | few | TRBJ1-5 | TRBV14 | TGTGCCAGCAGCCAGCAGCATTTT | CASSQQHF
NA | few | TRBJ1-4 | TRBV7-9 | TGTGCCAGCACTGATCGGGGGACTACAAAAAGGAAACTGTTTTTT | CASTDRGTTKRKLFF
NA | few | TRBJ1-1 | TRBV30 | TGTGCCTGGAGGGGTCAGACATCCAACACTGAAGCTTTCTTT | CAWRGQTSNTEAFF
NA | few | TRBJ1-5 | TRBV6-1 | TGTGCCACCGCCGGACAGAGCAATCAGCCCCAGCATTTT | CATAGQSNQPQHF
NA | many | TRBJ1-1 | TRBV27 | TGTGCCTCCTGGGTGAACACTGAAGCTTTCTTT | CASWVNTEAFF
TRBD1 | NA | TRBJ1-5 | TRBV6-6 | TGTGCCAGCAGTCCAGGGGGAACTTGGAATCAGCCCCAGCATTTT | CASSPGGTWNQPQHF
NA | NA | TRBJ2-1 | TRBV5-1 | TGCGCCAGCAGCTTGCGGGGGCCAACCTACAATGAGCAGTTCTTC | CASSLRGPTYNEQFF
TRBD2 | few | TRBJ2-1 | TRBV19 | TGTGCCAGTAGTCCACTAGCGGGGTACAATGAGCAGTTCTTC | CASSPLAGYNEQFF
TRBD1 | few | TRBJ1-5 | TRBV5-1 | TGCGCCAGTTCACAGGGGGCTTATAGCAATCAGCCCCAGCATTTT | CASSQGAYSNQPQHF
NA | NA | TRBJ2-7 | TRBV7-9 | TGTGCCACCTCGACCGAAAACACGGCCTACGAGCAGTACTTC | CATSTENTAYEQYF
TRBD1 | many | TRBJ1-1 | TRBV28 | TGTGCCAGCAGTACACTATCCTACCGGGACAGGGAGGCTTTCTTT | CASSTLSYRDREAFF
TRBD2 | NA | TRBJ2-1 | TRBV27 | TGTGCCAGCAGTTCACCCCTAGCGGGCTCCTACAATGAGCAGTTCTTC | CASSSPLAGSYNEQFF
TRBD2 | NA | TRBJ2-2 | TRBV7-9 | TGTGCCAGCAGCTTAAGCGGGGGGGTGAACACCGGGGAGCTGTTTTTT | CASSLSGGVNTGELFF
TRBD1 | many | TRBJ1-5 | TRBV30 | TGTGCCTGGGACAGGGGTCTGTTGGGCAATCAGCCCCAGCATTTT | CAWDRGLLGNQPQHF
NA | few | TRBJ2-5 | TRBV6-5 | TGTGCCAGCAGTTACTCGTCCGGGACACAAGAGACCCAGTACTTC | CASSYSSGTQETQYF
TRBD1 | NA | TRBJ2-5 | TRBV6-5 | TGTGCCAGCAGTTACTCTACACAGGGGACGGAAGAGACCCAGTACTTC | CASSYSTQGTEETQYF
NA | NA | TRBJ1-5 | TRBV6-6 | TGTGCCAGCGGGCGGCAGGGCAATCAGCCCCAGCATTTT | CASGRQGNQPQHF
NA | NA | TRBJ1-4 | TRBV18 | TGTGCCAGCTCACTAAACGGGGGGCCTAATGAAAAACTGTTTTTT | CASSLNGGPNEKLFF
NA | NA | TRBJ1-2 | TRBV29-1 | TGCAGCGTTGACCAGGATCCTAACTATGGCTACACCTTC | CSVDQDPNYGYTF
NA | NA | TRBJ2-3 | TRBV13 | TGTGCCAGCAGCTTAGGGGCGGGATTCACAGATACGCAGTATTTT | CASSLGAGFTDTQYF
TRBD2 | few | TRBJ2-3 | TRBV6-1 | TGTGCCAGCAGTGAAGGTAGCGGGAGCACAGATACGCAGTATTTT | CASSEGSGSTDTQYF
NA | few | TRBJ1-1 | TRBV6-4 | TGTGCCAGCAGCGCGGACACTCGTCGCACTGAAGCTTTCTTT | CASSADTRRTEAFF
TRBD1 | few | TRBJ2-3 | TRBV2 | TGTGCCAGCAGTGAACAGGGGGCACAAAATACGCAGTATTTT | CASSEQGAQNTQYF
TRBD2 | few | TRBJ2-1 | TRBV6-1 | TGTGCCAGCATGGGGCGGGAGGCCTACAATGAGCAGTTCTTC | CASMGREAYNEQFF
NA | NA | TRBJ1-1 | TRBV7-8 | TGTGCCAGCAGCTTAGCAGGGTCTCCCACCGAAGCTTTCTTT | CASSLAGSPTEAFF
NA | NA | TRBJ1-2 | TRBV28 | TGTGCCAGCAGCCGGCGGGGGGGGGTAGATGGCTACACCTTC | CASSRRGGVDGYTF
TRBD1 | NA | TRBJ2-7 | TRBV27 | TGTGCCAGCAGGAGAGATCCCGGGACAGGGAACTCCTACGAGCAGTACTTC | CASRRDPGTGNSYEQYF
NA | NA | TRBJ2-3 | TRBV7-2 | TGTGCCAGCAGCGAGATGGGCACAGATACGCAGTATTTT | CASSEMGTDTQYF
NA | NA | TRBJ1-4 | TRBV6-5 | TGTGCCAGCAGTTACTCATACGGTAAACTGTTTTTT | CASSYSYGKLFF
TRBD2 | few | TRBJ2-5 | TRBV28 | TGTGCCAGCAGTTTAGGTGGGAGGGCAGGTGAGACCCAGTACTTC | CASSLGGRAGETQYF
NA | NA | TRBJ1-3 | TRBV15 | TGTGCCACCAGCAGGAAAAGGGACGCGGCTGGAAACACCATATATTTT | CATSRKRDAAGNTIYF
TRBD2 | NA | TRBJ2-1 | TRBV15 | TGTGCCACCAGCGGCGCCTCGGGAGGCATAAAATACAATGAGCAGTTCTTC | CATSGASGGIKYNEQFF
NA | NA | TRBJ2-7 | TRBV11-1 | TGTGCCAGCAGCTTCGCGGGTTTGGGCGAGCAGTACTTC | CASSFAGLGEQYF
TRBD2 | NA | TRBJ2-7 | TRBV11-2 | TGTGCCAGCAGCTTAGATACAGGACTAGGCGAGCAGTACTTC | CASSLDTGLGEQYF
NA | many | TRBJ2-3 | TRBV2 | TGTGCCAGCAAGGTCCCCTACCCAGATACGCAGTATTTT | CASKVPYPDTQYF
NA | NA | TRBJ2-3 | TRBV7-3 | TGTGCCAGCAGCTTAAAGGTGGCGACAGACACAGATACGCAGTATTTT | CASSLKVATDTDTQYF
TRBD1 | NA | TRBJ2-7 | TRBV5-4 | TGTGCCAGCAGCCCGGGACAGGGAGATTCCTACGAGCAGTACTTC | CASSPGQGDSYEQYF
TRBD1 | NA | TRBJ1-2 | TRBV5-4 | TGTGCCAGCAGCCGAGAGGAGGGACAGGGACTTGGGGGCTACACCTTC | CASSREEGQGLGGYTF
NA | few | TRBJ1-4 | TRBV19 | TGTGCCACCGCGGACCGGACAGTTAATGAAAAACTGTTTTTT | CATADRTVNEKLFF
TRBD1 | NA | TRBJ2-5 | TRBV7-3 | TGTGCCAGCAGCCGGACAGGAGAAGAGACCCAGTACTTC | CASSRTGEETQYF
TRBD1 | many | TRBJ2-2 | TRBV7-2 | TGTGCCGGGCGGGGACAGGGCAACACCGGGGAGCTGTTTTTT | CAGRGQGNTGELFF
NA | many | TRBJ2-6 | TRBV7-9 | TGTGCCAGCGCCGTACCTGGGGCCAACGTCCTGACTTTC | CASAVPGANVLTF